This is a list of T cell receptor beta chains from one sample in a study of breast tumors, draining lymph nodes, adjacent tissues. TCRdb called the multiplex PCR reads again in MiXCR, with one record for every CDR3 protein. The sample consists of around 21,000 distinct CDR3 sequences, around 41% of them appearing once. The sequenced sample was breast tumor tissue. The receptors were gathered from a female donor with breast cancer. Some clones in this sample may be carry-over from other donors' samples. CDR3s include the opening cysteine and the closing phenylalanine or tryptophan. The D gene is left open where the match is weak. Clone size, where shown, is once, few, many, or a class for clones that have expanded.

clone_size j_call v_call d_call cdr3_aa cdr3_nt
many TRBJ2-1 TRBV5-1 . CASSSFSYNEQFF TGCGCCAGCAGCTCCTTCTCCTACAATGAGCAGTTCTTC
. TRBJ1-2 TRBV20-1 TRBD1 CSAGTGQRNGYTF TGCAGTGCTGGGACAGGCCAAAGGAATGGCTACACCTTC
. TRBJ2-7 TRBV20-1 TRBD2 CSASWLAGTYEQYF TGCAGTGCTAGTTGGCTAGCGGGGACCTACGAGCAGTACTTC
many TRBJ1-6 TRBV5-5 . CASSLGTSNEYNSPLHF TGTGCCAGCAGCTTGGGGACCTCGAACGAATATAATTCACCCCTCCACTTT
. TRBJ2-5 TRBV20-1 . CSARETVAGALRETQYF TGCAGTGCTAGAGAAACCGTCGCGGGGGCCCTAAGGGAGACCCAGTACTTC
many TRBJ2-7 TRBV2 TRBD2 CASSWGGNDEQYF TGTGCCAGCAGCTGGGGGGGGAACGACGAGCAGTACTTC
. TRBJ2-1 TRBV2 TRBD2 CATKGLDYNEQFF TGTGCCACCAAGGGACTAGACTACAATGAGCAGTTCTTC
many TRBJ2-5 TRBV29-1 TRBD2 CSVGGRLAGGQETQYF TGCAGCGTTGGAGGGCGGCTAGCGGGAGGCCAAGAGACCCAGTACTTC
many TRBJ2-1 TRBV5-1 . CASSSPRAHNEQFF TGCGCCAGCAGCTCCCCCCGGGCCCACAATGAGCAGTTCTTC
once TRBJ1-2 TRBV19 . CASSFQTALGYTF TGTGCCAGTAGTTTTCAGACAGCGCTGGGCTACACCTTC
few TRBJ1-2 TRBV29-1 . CSVEGGGGNYGYTF TGCAGCGTTGAGGGTGGGGGGGGAAACTATGGCTACACCTTC
. TRBJ1-2 TRBV6-4 TRBD1 CASSEAGGNYGYTF TGTGCCAGCAGTGAGGCAGGGGGTAACTATGGCTACACCTTC
many TRBJ1-3 TRBV19 . CASTKAGAGNTIYF TGTGCCAGTACCAAGGCGGGAGCCGGAAACACCATATATTTT
. TRBJ1-2 TRBV24-1 . CATSDLWGYTF TGTGCCACCAGTGATTTGTGGGGCTACACCTTC
few TRBJ1-5 TRBV4-2 TRBD1 CASSQDQGASGGPQHF TGTGCCAGCAGCCAAGATCAGGGGGCCTCGGGGGGGCCCCAGCATTTT
many TRBJ1-3 TRBV5-1 . CASSLGRYSGNTIYF TGCGCCAGCAGCTTGGGACGGTACTCTGGAAACACCATATATTTT
many TRBJ1-6 TRBV19 TRBD1 CASREGQGRNSPLHF TGTGCCAGTAGAGAAGGACAGGGGAGGAATTCACCCCTCCACTTT
once TRBJ2-2 TRBV25-1 . CASSGLAGSRGTGELFF TGTGCCAGCAGTGGCCTGGCGGGAAGTAGGGGGACCGGGGAGCTGTTTTTT
. TRBJ2-7 TRBV5-5 TRBD1 CASSTRGQGLREQYF TGTGCCAGCAGCACGAGGGGACAGGGACTAAGGGAGCAGTACTTC
. TRBJ1-1 TRBV15 . CATGTGMNTEAFF TGTGCCACCGGGACGGGGATGAACACTGAAGCTTTCTTT
many TRBJ2-6 TRBV18 . CASSPRESSGANVLTF TGTGCCAGCTCACCTCGAGAAAGCTCTGGGGCCAACGTCCTGACTTTC
many TRBJ2-3 TRBV5-4 . CASSLTPEDTQYF TGTGCCAGCAGCTTGACGCCCGAGGATACGCAGTATTTT
. TRBJ2-7 TRBV5-1 . CASRFEAYYDHEQYF TGCGCCAGCAGATTCGAAGCTTACTACGACCACGAGCAGTACTTC
. TRBJ1-1 TRBV2 . CASAAEMNTEAFF TGTGCCAGCGCGGCAGAAATGAACACTGAAGCTTTCTTT
medium-sized TRBJ1-4 TRBV20-1 . CSARLGGGGEKLFF TGCAGTGCTAGATTGGGGGGCGGAGGCGAAAAACTGTTTTTT
many TRBJ2-1 TRBV11-3 TRBD2 CASSWGLAGVGEQFF TGTGCCAGCAGCTGGGGACTAGCGGGAGTCGGTGAGCAGTTCTTC
many TRBJ2-7 TRBV7-2 . CASSPSGLDYEQYF TGTGCCAGCAGCCCCTCGGGGTTAGACTACGAGCAGTACTTC
. TRBJ1-2 TRBV7-2 TRBD1 CASSSDRGHNYGYTF TGTGCCAGCAGCTCAGACAGGGGGCACAACTATGGCTACACCTTC
many TRBJ1-4 TRBV7-3 . CATGRDTTNEKLFF TGTGCCACCGGCCGGGACACAACTAATGAAAAACTGTTTTTT
. TRBJ2-1 TRBV6-6 TRBD1 CASRLPGTGKNEQFF TGTGCCAGCAGGCTTCCCGGGACAGGGAAAAATGAGCAGTTCTTC
many TRBJ2-2 TRBV15 TRBD2 CATKPGLATGELFF TGTGCCACCAAGCCGGGACTAGCGACCGGGGAGCTGTTTTTT
many TRBJ2-7 TRBV15 . CATSREAGTTHEQYF TGTGCCACCAGCAGAGAGGCCGGGACAACCCACGAGCAGTACTTC
. TRBJ2-2 TRBV6-2/TRBV6-3 . CASNRVGATGELFF TGTGCCAGCAACAGGGTGGGGGCCACCGGGGAGCTGTTTTTT
. TRBJ2-3 TRBV5-1 TRBD2 CASSLAPTSGGKDTQYF TGCGCCAGCAGCTTGGCCCCAACTAGCGGGGGCAAAGATACGCAGTATTTT
many TRBJ1-3 TRBV12-3/TRBV12-4 . CASSTSGTIYF TGTGCCAGCAGTACGAGTGGCACCATATATTTT
many TRBJ2-1 TRBV20-1 . CSADGQGINEQFF TGCAGTGCGGACGGGCAGGGGATCAATGAGCAGTTCTTC
. TRBJ1-6 TRBV14 . CTSSQEVNNSPLPF TGTACCAGCAGCCAAGAGGTGAATAATTCACCCCTCCCCTTT
. TRBJ1-1 TRBV5-1 . CASSLSGRGIRGEAFF TGCGCCAGCAGCTTGTCGGGGCGCGGGATTCGGGGTGAAGCTTTCTTT
. TRBJ2-3 TRBV5-5 . CASSPVSPGLLYTQYF TGTGCCAGCAGCCCTGTCAGTCCCGGGCTTTTGTATACGCAGTATTTT
once TRBJ1-2 TRBV15 . CATSRDAAGYGYTF TGTGCCACCAGCAGAGACGCCGCTGGGTATGGCTACACCTTC
. TRBJ2-5 TRBV6-4 TRBD2 CAASLAETQETQYF TGTGCCGCCTCACTAGCGGAAACTCAAGAGACCCAGTACTTC
many TRBJ2-7 TRBV10-3 TRBD2 CAIKASGTDFYEQYF TGTGCCATCAAGGCTAGCGGGACCGACTTCTACGAGCAGTACTTC
once TRBJ1-6 TRBV27 TRBD1 CASSRGQGTSPLHF TGTGCCAGCAGTCGAGGACAGGGTACTTCACCCCTCCACTTT
few TRBJ2-2 TRBV9 . CASSGGGANTGELFF TGTGCCAGCAGCGGGGGGGGGGCAAACACCGGGGAGCTGTTTTTT
. TRBJ2-3 TRBV24-1 TRBD2 CATSAGGTLTDTQYF TGTGCCACCAGTGCGGGAGGGACACTCACAGATACGCAGTATTTT